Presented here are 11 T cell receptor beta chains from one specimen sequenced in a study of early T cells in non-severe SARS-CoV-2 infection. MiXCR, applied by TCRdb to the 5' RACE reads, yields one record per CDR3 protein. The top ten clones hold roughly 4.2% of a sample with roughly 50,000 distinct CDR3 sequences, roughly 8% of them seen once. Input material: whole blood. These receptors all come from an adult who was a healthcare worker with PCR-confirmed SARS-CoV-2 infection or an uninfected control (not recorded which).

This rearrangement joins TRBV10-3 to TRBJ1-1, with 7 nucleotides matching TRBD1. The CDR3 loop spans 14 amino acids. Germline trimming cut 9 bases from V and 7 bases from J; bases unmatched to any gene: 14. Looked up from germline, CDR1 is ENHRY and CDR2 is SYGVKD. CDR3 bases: TGTGCCATTGGAGGGGACAGTTCGAACTTTGAAGCTTTCTTT. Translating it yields CAIGGDSSNFEAFF.

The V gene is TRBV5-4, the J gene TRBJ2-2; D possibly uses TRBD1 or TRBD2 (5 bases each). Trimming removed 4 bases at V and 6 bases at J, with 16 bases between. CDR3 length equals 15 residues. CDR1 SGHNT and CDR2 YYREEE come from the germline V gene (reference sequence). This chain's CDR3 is CASSRAGRGPGELFF. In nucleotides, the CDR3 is TGTGCCAGCAGCCGGGCCGGCCGGGGACCCGGGGAGCTGTTTTTT.

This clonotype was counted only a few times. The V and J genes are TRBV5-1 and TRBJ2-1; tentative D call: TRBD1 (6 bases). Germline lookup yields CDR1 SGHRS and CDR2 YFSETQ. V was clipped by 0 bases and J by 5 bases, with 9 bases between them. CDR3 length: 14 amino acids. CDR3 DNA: TGCGCCAGCAGCTTGGGACAGGAAAACAATGAGCAGTTCTTC. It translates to CASSLGQENNEQFF.

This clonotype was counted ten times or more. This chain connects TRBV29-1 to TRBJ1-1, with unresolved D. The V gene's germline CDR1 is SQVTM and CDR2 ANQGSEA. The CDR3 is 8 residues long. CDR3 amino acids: CRAAEAFF. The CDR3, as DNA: TGCAGAGCAGCTGAAGCTTTCTTT.

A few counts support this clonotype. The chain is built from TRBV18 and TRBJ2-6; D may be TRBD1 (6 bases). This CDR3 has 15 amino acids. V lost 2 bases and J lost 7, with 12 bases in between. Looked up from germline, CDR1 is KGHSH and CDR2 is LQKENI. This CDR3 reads CASSPSRGYANVLTF. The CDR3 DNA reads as TGTGCCAGCTCACCAAGTAGGGGGTACGCCAACGTCCTGACTTTC. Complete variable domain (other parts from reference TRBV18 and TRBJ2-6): NAGVMQNPRHLVRRRGQEARLRCSPMKGHSHVYWYRQLPEEGLKFMVYLQKENIIDESGMPKERFSAEFPKEGPSILRIQQVVRGDSAAYFCASSPSRGYANVLTFGAGSRLTVL.

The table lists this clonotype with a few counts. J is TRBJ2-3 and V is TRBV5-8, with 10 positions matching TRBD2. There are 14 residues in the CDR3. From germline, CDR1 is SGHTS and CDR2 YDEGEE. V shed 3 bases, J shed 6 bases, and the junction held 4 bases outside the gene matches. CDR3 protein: CASSSAGGRDTQYF. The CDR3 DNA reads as TGTGCCAGCAGCTCAGCGGGGGGGCGGGATACGCAGTATTTT.

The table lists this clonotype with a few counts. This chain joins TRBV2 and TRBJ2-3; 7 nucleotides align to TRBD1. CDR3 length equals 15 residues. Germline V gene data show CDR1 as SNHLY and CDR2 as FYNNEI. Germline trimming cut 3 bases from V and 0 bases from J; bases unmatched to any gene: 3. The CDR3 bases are TGTGCCAGCAGTGATGGGACAGTCAGCACAGATACGCAGTATTTT. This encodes CASSDGTVSTDTQYF.

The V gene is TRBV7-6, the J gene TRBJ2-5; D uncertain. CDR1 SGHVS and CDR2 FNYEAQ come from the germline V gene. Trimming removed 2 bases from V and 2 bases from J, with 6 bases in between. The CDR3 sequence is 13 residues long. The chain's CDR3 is CASSLHIQETQYF. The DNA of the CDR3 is TGTGCCAGCAGCTTACACATTCAAGAGACCCAGTACTTC. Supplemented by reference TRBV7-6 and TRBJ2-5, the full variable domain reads GAGVSQSPRYKVTKRGQDVALRCDPISGHVSLYWYRQALGQGPEFLTYFNYEAQQDKSGLPNDRFSAERPEGSISTLTIQRTEQRDSAMYRCASSLHIQETQYFGPGTRLLVL.

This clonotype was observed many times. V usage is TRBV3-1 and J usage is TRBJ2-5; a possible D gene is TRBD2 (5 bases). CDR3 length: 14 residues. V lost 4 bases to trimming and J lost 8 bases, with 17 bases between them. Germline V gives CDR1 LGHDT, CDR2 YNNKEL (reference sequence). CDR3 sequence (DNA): TGTGCCAGCAGCCCGACTATATGGACGGGAACCCAGTACTTC. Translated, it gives CASSPTIWTGTQYF.

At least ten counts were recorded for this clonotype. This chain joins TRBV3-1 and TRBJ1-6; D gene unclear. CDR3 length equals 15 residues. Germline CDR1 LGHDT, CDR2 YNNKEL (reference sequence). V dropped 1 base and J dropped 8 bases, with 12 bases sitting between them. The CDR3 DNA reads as TGTGCCAGCAGCCAAGGGAGGTCTGGGGATTCACCCCTCCACTTT. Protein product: CASSQGRSGDSPLHF.

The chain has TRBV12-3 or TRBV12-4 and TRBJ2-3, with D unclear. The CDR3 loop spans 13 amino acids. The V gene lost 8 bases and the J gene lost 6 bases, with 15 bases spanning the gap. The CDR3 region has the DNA TGTGCCAGCGCCGGAGTTGGGGTTGATACGCAGTATTTT. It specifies CASAGVGVDTQYF.